Following are 7 T cell receptor beta chains from one sample sequenced in a study of cytomegalovirus exposure and HLA in healthy donors. The PCR contained 60 Vbeta and 13 Jbeta primers. The assay was immunoSEQ multiplex PCR, and TCRdb's table has in-frame clones only and misses some. There are over 150,000 clones in the sample; 81% occur only once, and roughly 2% lies in the top ten. Material: PBMCs. These receptors all stem from a woman younger than 45 in good health and CMV-seronegative.

V usage is TRBV19 and J usage is TRBJ2-3; D is unclear. Germline V gene lookup returns CDR1 LNHDA and CDR2 SQIVND (reference sequence). This CDR3 has 12 amino acids. Between the trimmed V and J ends, which lost 2 bases and 5 bases, there was a span of 5 bases. In DNA form, the CDR3 reads TGTGCCAGTAGTATACCCCGAGATACGCAGTATTTT. It translates to CASSIPRDTQYF.

The CDR3 loop reads CASIATGQGYTF. CDR3 nucleotides: TGTGCCAGCATCGCGACAGGGCAAGGCTACACCTTC. This chain uses TRBV11-2 with TRBJ1-2, with 7 bases lining up with TRBD1. Trimming at V came to 7 bases and at J to 8 bases, leaving 7 bases not matched to a gene. This CDR3 contains 12 residues. CDR1 is SGHAT, CDR2 FQNNGV, per germline.

This clone has only one observation. The chain couples TRBV9 to TRBJ2-7; 12 bases are shared with TRBD2. Unmatched junction bases numbered 2, after V lost 4 bases and J lost 6 bases. The germline gives CDR1 SGDLS, CDR2 YYNGEE. The CDR3 has 13 residues. The CDR3 region has the DNA TGTGCCAGCAGCCGACTAGCGGGAGTCGAGCAGTACTTC. Translation gives CASSRLAGVEQYF.

The chain links TRBV9 to TRBJ1-5, with D tentatively TRBD1 (6 bases). Germline V gives CDR1 SGDLS, CDR2 YYNGEE. The CDR3 runs to 15 residues. V was clipped by 0 bases and J by 6 bases, with 13 bases between them. CDR3 in amino acids: CASSVAGGAVQPQHF. The CDR3 DNA follows: TGTGCCAGCAGCGTAGCTGGGGGGGCTGTTCAGCCCCAGCATTTT.

This rearrangement joins TRBV11-3 to TRBJ2-1; 10 bases fit TRBD2. The V and J ends lost 4 bases and 1 base, in that order; junction bases with no gene match: 1. The CDR3 runs 15 residues. Germline CDR1 reads SGHNT; CDR2 reads YENEEA. CDR3 DNA sequence: TGTGCCAGCAGCTCGGGACTAGCGTCCTACAATGAGCAGTTCTTC. It encodes CASSSGLASYNEQFF.

CDR3 sequence: CASSGGQGYSYEQYF. CDR3 nucleotide sequence: TGTGCCAGCAGTGGAGGCCAGGGGTATTCCTACGAGCAGTACTTC. This chain joins TRBV2 and TRBJ2-7; D may be TRBD1 (6 bases). Trimming stripped 4 bases from V and 1 base from J, with 14 bases between. CDR1 and CDR2 from the germline V gene are SNHLY and FYNNEI. This CDR3 is 15 amino acids long. The full variable domain, rest sourced from reference TRBV2 and TRBJ2-7, is EPEVTQTPSHQVTQMGQEVILRCVPISNHLYFYWYRQILGQKVEFLVSFYNNEISEKSEIFDDQFSVERPDGSNFTLKIRSTKLEDSAMYFCASSGGQGYSYEQYFGPGTRLTVT.

This chain links TRBV10-3 with TRBJ2-1; TRBD2 agrees at 7 bases. CDR1 ENHRY and CDR2 SYGVKD come from the germline V gene. V lost 0 bases and J lost 1; bases outside the gene matches: 0. The CDR3 loop spans 15 amino acids. The CDR3 bases are TGTGCCATCAGTGAGTCGCGGGGGTCCTACAATGAGCAGTTCTTC. Amino acids: CAISESRGSYNEQFF.